The 7 T cell receptor beta chains below all came from one sample that was sequenced in a study of CD8 T cells in ankylosing spondylitis. Via MiXCR, TCRdb re-called the 5' RACE reads, giving one row per CDR3 protein. Here the sample spans about 140,000 distinct CDR3 sequences, roughly 8.8% being singletons. Sequenced input: synovial fluid, either unsorted or a sorted T cell fraction (not recorded which). The receptor source for this set is a male donor with ankylosing spondylitis.

This clonotype appeared many times. J is TRBJ1-1 and V is TRBV29-1; 10 bases map to TRBD1. There are 14 residues in the CDR3. V shed 6 bases and J 0 bases; nucleotides not matched to a gene: 4. Looked up from germline, CDR1 is SQVTM and CDR2 is ANQGSEA. The DNA for the CDR3 is TGCAGCGTCACGACAGGGGGCCTGAACACTGAAGCTTTCTTT. The encoded protein is CSVTTGGLNTEAFF.

At least ten counts were recorded for this clonotype. This CDR3 reads CASTPGTHYNEQFF. CDR3 in DNA: TGTGCCAGCACCCCGGGGACGCATTACAATGAGCAGTTCTTC. The V call is TRBV28, the J call TRBJ2-1; D might be TRBD1 or TRBD2, each matching 5 bases. The CDR3 spans 14 residues. Germline V gene lookup returns CDR1 MDHEN and CDR2 SYDVKM. The V end was cut by 7 bases, the J end by 4 bases, with 14 bases between.

This clonotype was seen ten or more times. The chain is built from TRBV7-9 and TRBJ2-2, with D possibly being TRBD1 or TRBD2 (5 bases each). Between the trimmed V and J ends, which lost 5 bases and 2 bases, there was a span of 12 bases. CDR3 length: 15 residues. Germline values: CDR1 SEHNR, CDR2 FQNEAQ (reference sequence). CDR3 DNA sequence: TGTGCCAGCAGCCCCCCGGGGCCTAACACCGGGGAGCTGTTTTTT. Translating it yields CASSPPGPNTGELFF. Complete variable domain (other parts from reference TRBV7-9 and TRBJ2-2): DTGVSQNPRHKITKRGQNVTFRCDPISEHNRLYWYRQTLGQGPEFLTYFQNEAQLEKSRLLSDRFSAERPKGSFSTLEIQRTEQGDSAMYLCASSPPGPNTGELFFGEGSRLTVL.

This clonotype has a handful of counts. This sequence joins TRBV7-2 and TRBJ1-2; D call uncertain. The CDR3 runs to 13 residues. Germline V CDR1 and CDR2: SGHTA, FQGNSA. V lost 1 base and J 5 bases, leaving 8 bases between the germline ends. The CDR3 reads CASSLEWVYGYTF. CDR3 in DNA: TGTGCCAGCAGCTTAGAATGGGTGTATGGCTACACCTTC.

The chain is built from TRBV28 and TRBJ2-7; 10 bases agree with TRBD1. Germline CDR1 is MDHEN and CDR2 is SYDVKM. This CDR3 is 14 amino acids long. The V gene end was trimmed by 6 bases and the J gene end by 7 bases; junction bases not matched to a gene: 9. The DNA for the CDR3 is TGTGCCAGCAGGGCCGGGACAGGGGTTAGGGAGCAGTACTTC. Protein: CASRAGTGVREQYF.

The chain links TRBV20-1 to TRBJ2-3, with D possibly TRBD2 on 5 matching bases. Germline lookup yields CDR1 DFQATT and CDR2 SNEGSKA (reference sequence). The CDR3 runs to 17 residues. V lost 0 bases, J lost 0 bases, and 16 bases lay in between. CDR3 loop: CSARDHRGLSSTDTQYF. CDR3 DNA sequence: TGCAGTGCTAGAGATCATCGGGGTTTGAGTAGCACAGATACGCAGTATTTT.

This clonotype occurred many times. This sequence joins TRBV18 and TRBJ2-1, with 9 bases fitting TRBD2. The trim removed 0 bases at V and 3 bases at J, leaving 6 bases unmatched. CDR3 length: 17 amino acids. From germline, CDR1 is KGHSH and CDR2 LQKENI. CDR3 sequence: CASSPPGTSYRYNEQFF. The DNA for the CDR3 is TGTGCCAGCTCACCACCGGGGACTAGCTACCGCTACAATGAGCAGTTCTTC.